What follows are 19 T cell receptor beta chains derived from one specimen sequenced in a study of T cell changes during pregnancy in multiple sclerosis. Libraries were prepared by immunoSEQ multiplex PCR; TCRdb keeps only in-frame clonotypes and omits some of them. This table has some 100,000 clones, around 93% appearing once. Material: peripheral blood, obtained before pregnancy. The receptors derive from a female donor with multiple sclerosis, enrolled in a pregnancy study.

The chain uses TRBV6-5 and TRBJ2-1, with TRBD2 identical over 8 bases. Per the germline V gene, CDR1 is MNHEY and CDR2 is SVGAGI. The junction had 1 base not matched to a gene; V was cut back by 6 bases and J by 0 bases. This CDR3 has 14 residues. The CDR3 loop reads CASRTSDSYNEQFF. The CDR3 bases are TGTGCCAGCAGGACTAGCGACTCCTACAATGAGCAGTTCTTC.

The V call is TRBV7-9, the J call TRBJ2-6; tentative D call: TRBD2 (6 bases). The CDR3 contains 17 residues. The V and J ends lost 8 bases and 2 bases respectively, with 19 bases between them. Germline loops: CDR1 SEHNR, CDR2 FQNEAQ (reference sequence). The CDR3 here is CASAEGGGLAGANVLTF. As DNA, the CDR3 is TGTGCCAGCGCGGAGGGTGGGGGTCTGGCTGGGGCCAACGTCCTGACTTTC.

The chain combines TRBV18 with TRBJ1-1, with a tentative D call TRBD1 (5 bases). The germline CDR1 and CDR2 sequences are KGHSH and LQKENI. The CDR3 loop spans 15 amino acids. V was shortened by 3 bases and J by 1 base, with 12 bases between the two germline ends. CDR3 amino acids: CASSPVTAQNTEAFF. The CDR3, as DNA: TGTGCCAGCTCACCTGTGACAGCCCAGAACACTGAAGCTTTCTTT.

The rearrangement links TRBV4-1 to TRBJ1-2; D is ambiguous. This CDR3 region has 15 residues. V dropped 1 base and J dropped 1 base, with 10 bases sitting between them. Germline assignment: CDR1 MGHRA and CDR2 YSYEKL. In nucleotides, the CDR3 is TGCGCCAGCAGCCAAGGCGACTGGAATAACTATGGCTACACCTTC. Amino acid sequence: CASSQGDWNNYGYTF.

V is TRBV5-1 and J is TRBJ2-2; no definite D call. The CDR3 sequence is 15 residues long. Germline V gene sequence: CDR1 SGHRS, CDR2 YFSETQ. V gave up 2 bases and J gave up 2 bases, with 10 bases separating them. For the CDR3, the DNA is TGCGCCAGCAGCTTCGACAATACCAACACCGGGGAGCTGTTTTTT. The encoded protein is CASSFDNTNTGELFF. Full variable domain (remainder filled in from reference TRBV5-1 and TRBJ2-2): KAGVTQTPRYLIKTRGQQVTLSCSPISGHRSVSWYQQTPGQGLQFLFEYFSETQRNKGNFPGRFSGRQFSNSRSEMNVSTLELGDSALYLCASSFDNTNTGELFFGEGSRLTVL.

This chain links TRBV19 with TRBJ2-7, with D tentatively TRBD2 (5 bases). The V gene lost 4 bases and the J gene lost 5 bases, with 9 bases spanning the gap. Germline V gene data show CDR1 as LNHDA and CDR2 as SQIVND (reference sequence). The CDR3 spans 12 residues. CDR3 nucleotide sequence: TGTGCCAGTAGTACCGGACTGGACGAGCAGTACTTC. Its protein product is CASSTGLDEQYF.

This clone was seen a few times. V gene TRBV2 combines with J gene TRBJ2-7, with D tentatively TRBD1 (6 bases). The CDR3 is 12 amino acids. V was clipped by 6 bases and J by 6 bases, with 12 bases between them. The germline V gene has CDR1 SNHLY and CDR2 FYNNEI. The CDR3 is CASRDSVREQYF. The DNA of the CDR3 is TGTGCCAGCAGGGACAGCGTACGCGAGCAGTACTTC.

The chain links TRBV5-1 to TRBJ2-7; D is ambiguous. There are 13 residues in the CDR3. CDR1 is SGHRS, CDR2 YFSETQ, per germline. V lost 3 bases and J 0 bases, leaving 7 bases between the germline ends. The CDR3 DNA reads as TGCGCCAGCAGCTCACTTAGCTCCTACGAGCAGTACTTC. It yields the protein CASSSLSSYEQYF.

The chain uses TRBV11-2 and TRBJ2-2, with 7 bases identical to TRBD1. Germline values: CDR1 SGHAT, CDR2 FQNNGV. The CDR3 runs 15 residues. V shed 8 bases and J 1 base; nucleotides not matched to a gene: 7. CDR3: CASPRDRQNTGELFF. The DNA of the CDR3 is TGTGCCAGCCCTCGGGACAGACAGAACACCGGGGAGCTGTTTTTT.

On this clone itself: Other DNA sequences within the sample encode an identical CDR3. V usage is TRBV9 and J usage is TRBJ2-3; TRBD1 might be the D (5 bases). Germline V CDR1 and CDR2: SGDLS, YYNGEE. The length of the CDR3 is 14 residues. Trimming pared 2 bases from V and 0 bases from J, leaving 7 bases between. The CDR3 DNA sequence: TGTGCCAGCAGCGTCGCAGGGAGCACAGATACGCAGTATTTT. This codes for CASSVAGSTDTQYF.

The chain uses TRBV7-9 and TRBJ1-5; TRBD1 agrees at 7 bases. Germline trimming cut 4 bases from V and 4 bases from J; bases unmatched to any gene: 10. The CDR3 is 16 amino acids. Germline V gene lookup returns CDR1 SEHNR and CDR2 FQNEAQ (reference sequence). The CDR3 nucleotides read TGTGCCAGCAGCTCAACAGGGGAGTCGACGAATCAGCCCCAGCATTTT. Translating gives CASSSTGESTNQPQHF.

The CDR3 spells CASSPWVAQETQYF. DNA for the CDR3: TGCGCCAGCAGCCCTTGGGTAGCCCAAGAGACCCAGTACTTC. J is TRBJ2-5 and V is TRBV5-1; D is undetermined. Germline V gene sequence: CDR1 SGHRS, CDR2 YFSETQ. V shed 4 bases and J shed 1 base, with 11 bases lying between them. CDR3 length equals 14 residues.

This chain connects TRBV28 to TRBJ1-4; no clear D gene. CDR1 is MDHEN and CDR2 is SYDVKM in the germline V gene. The V end was cut by 5 bases, the J end by 0 bases, with 13 bases between. The CDR3 loop spans 16 amino acids. CDR3 residues: CASSPLEGTTNEKLFF. The CDR3 coding sequence is TGTGCCAGCAGTCCCCTCGAGGGAACAACTAATGAAAAACTGTTTTTT.

This chain uses TRBV4-2 with TRBJ2-7; tentative D call: TRBD2 (5 bases). Germline assignment: CDR1 LGHNA and CDR2 YNFKEQ. Trimming removed 1 base from V and 3 bases from J, with 10 bases in between. This CDR3 has 14 amino acids. CDR3 DNA sequence: TGTGCCAGCAGCCAAGGTACCGGGATCTACGAGCAGTACTTC. As protein: CASSQGTGIYEQYF.

The chain joins TRBV4-3 to TRBJ1-5, with 7 bases matching TRBD1. CDR1 and CDR2 from the germline V gene are LGHNA and YSLEER. V lost 4 bases, J lost 4 bases, and 7 bases stayed unmatched. The CDR3 extends over 15 amino acids. The CDR3 DNA reads as TGCGCCAGCAGCCCCAAGGGGGACAGTAATCAGCCCCAGCATTTT. It is translated as CASSPKGDSNQPQHF.

Here the CDR3 reads CASSFSTGSYSGANVLTF. CDR3 coding DNA: TGTGCCAGCAGCTTTTCGACAGGGTCCTACTCTGGGGCCAACGTCCTGACTTTC. V gene TRBV9 combines with J gene TRBJ2-6; TRBD1 matches at 7 bases. The CDR3 is made up of 18 amino acids. V gave up 4 bases and J gave up 0 bases; unmatched junction bases: 10. Germline V lookup: CDR1 SGDLS, CDR2 YYNGEE.

This chain connects TRBV30 to TRBJ2-1; 10 bases match TRBD1. Germline V lookup: CDR1 GTSNPN, CDR2 SVGIG (reference sequence). The CDR3 length is 18 residues. The V segment lost 5 bases and the J segment 3 bases; nucleotides outside the gene matches: 16. CDR3 amino acids: CAWAPDRGLRSYYNEQFF. As DNA, the CDR3 is TGTGCCTGGGCCCCGGACAGGGGGTTAAGATCGTACTACAATGAGCAGTTCTTC.

In this sample, this clone turned up a few times. This chain connects TRBV4-1 to TRBJ2-7; D possibly corresponds to TRBD1 (5 bases). V lost 1 base and J 2 bases, leaving 12 bases between the germline ends. This CDR3 has 15 residues. The germline V gene has CDR1 MGHRA and CDR2 YSYEKL. CDR3 nucleotides: TGCGCCAGCAGCCAAGTCACAGGCTTTACCTACGAGCAGTACTTC. Its protein is CASSQVTGFTYEQYF.

The chain has TRBV7-2 and TRBJ2-1; no clear D. Trimming left V 3 bases short and J 12 bases short, with 18 bases between. This CDR3 is 14 amino acids long. The germline V gene has CDR1 SGHTA and CDR2 FQGNSA. CDR3 sequence (DNA): TGTGCCAGCAGCTTTCCGGGTCTCTCTTTTGGGCAGTTCTTC. Translated, it gives CASSFPGLSFGQFF.